This is a list of T cell receptor beta chains from one sample in a study of OX40 agonist ivuxolimab in advanced cancers. Sequenced by immunoSEQ multiplex PCR; TCRdb stores in-frame clones only, minus some. Among more than 80,000 clones listed, more than 70% were seen once. Material: CD4+ or CD8+ T cells sorted from blood, obtained in a trial of the OX40 agonist ivuxolimab. These receptors all stem from an adult with an advanced solid tumor such as melanoma, head and neck, liver or kidney cancer. Each CDR3 is given with its conserved first and last residue. Each record gives: J gene, V gene, CDR3 protein.

J gene: TRBJ2-7
V gene: TRBV7-2
CDR3 protein: CASSRGRNDEQYF

J gene: TRBJ1-1
V gene: TRBV6-5
CDR3 protein: CASSYSGQGRGTEAFF

J gene: TRBJ2-4
V gene: TRBV5-1
CDR3 protein: CASSLELTKNIQYF

J gene: TRBJ2-3
V gene: TRBV30
CDR3 protein: CAWSRGSGTDTQYF

J gene: TRBJ1-1
V gene: TRBV6-1
CDR3 protein: CASSELDNTEAFF

J gene: TRBJ1-6
V gene: TRBV14
CDR3 protein: CASSQWGTGNSPLHF

J gene: TRBJ1-3
V gene: TRBV4-1
CDR3 protein: CASKGQGENTIYF

J gene: TRBJ2-7
V gene: TRBV7-2
CDR3 protein: CASRVTFSSYEQYF

J gene: TRBJ2-4
V gene: TRBV30
CDR3 protein: CAWSSGTAKNIQYF

J gene: TRBJ1-4
V gene: TRBV2
CDR3 protein: CASGRGSDEKLFF

J gene: TRBJ1-2
V gene: TRBV7-2
CDR3 protein: CASSSPGGGKAYGYTF

J gene: TRBJ1-1
V gene: TRBV30
CDR3 protein: CAWSKGGNRPTEAFF

J gene: TRBJ1-3
V gene: TRBV14
CDR3 protein: CASSPLGARSGNTIYF

J gene: TRBJ1-1
V gene: TRBV4-1
CDR3 protein: CASSQVVGQPGFRKNTEAFF

J gene: TRBJ1-6
V gene: TRBV9
CDR3 protein: CASSVSGGMGSPLHF

J gene: TRBJ1-2
V gene: TRBV7-9
CDR3 protein: CASSLEVRENYGYTF

J gene: TRBJ1-2
V gene: TRBV29-1
CDR3 protein: CSVSQTGEGLRYTF

J gene: TRBJ1-2
V gene: TRBV27
CDR3 protein: CASSPNDFRQGYTF

J gene: TRBJ1-5
V gene: TRBV28
CDR3 protein: CASSLAAGLNQPQHF

J gene: TRBJ1-3
V gene: TRBV30
CDR3 protein: CAWRRPVGVSGNTIYF

J gene: TRBJ2-1
V gene: TRBV4-1
CDR3 protein: CASSQPRTGNNEQFF

J gene: TRBJ1-5
V gene: TRBV7-8
CDR3 protein: CASSFSPNQPQHF

J gene: TRBJ1-1
V gene: TRBV6-1
CDR3 protein: CASSIQGGNTEAFF

J gene: TRBJ2-7
V gene: TRBV27
CDR3 protein: CASSLGGAGVSYEQYF

J gene: TRBJ1-1
V gene: TRBV28
CDR3 protein: CASNLARANTEAFF

J gene: TRBJ2-2
V gene: TRBV2
CDR3 protein: CASRREADTGELFF

J gene: TRBJ2-1
V gene: TRBV7-3
CDR3 protein: CASSLTGTSYNEQFF

J gene: TRBJ2-1
V gene: TRBV25-1
CDR3 protein: CASSGTLVNEQFF

J gene: TRBJ2-3
V gene: TRBV7-2
CDR3 protein: CASSLEGYPSTDTQYF

J gene: TRBJ2-1
V gene: TRBV18
CDR3 protein: CASSPTLGQGVYYNEQFF

J gene: TRBJ2-5
V gene: TRBV12-5
CDR3 protein: CASGLGQGRQETQYF

J gene: TRBJ1-2
V gene: TRBV6-5
CDR3 protein: CASREDGNYGYTF

J gene: TRBJ2-5
V gene: TRBV5-1
CDR3 protein: CASSRRQQETQYF

J gene: TRBJ1-1
V gene: TRBV18
CDR3 protein: CASSPPGRKEIPNTEAFF

J gene: TRBJ2-5
V gene: TRBV18
CDR3 protein: CASSLGYETQYF

J gene: TRBJ1-6
V gene: TRBV19
CDR3 protein: CASSPQGRQTSKNSPLHF

J gene: TRBJ1-2
V gene: TRBV5-1
CDR3 protein: CASSLAAQDISYGYTF

J gene: TRBJ1-2
V gene: TRBV18
CDR3 protein: CASSPQGSPRGYTF

J gene: TRBJ2-2
V gene: TRBV5-1
CDR3 protein: CASWDRGLHGELFF